The 19 T cell receptor beta chains below come from one sample, sequenced in a study of blood T cell repertoires in COVID-19. Some clones are missing from TCRdb's copy, which holds only in-frame ones; the method was immunoSEQ multiplex PCR. The sample lists around 54,000 clones, about 92% occurring once. Sequencing was done on a sample of peripheral blood. These receptors were collected from a human donor in a cohort sampled during active COVID-19.

The chain employs TRBV5-1 and TRBJ1-2, with unresolved D. The CDR3 covers 14 residues. Germline CDR1 reads SGHRS; CDR2 reads YFSETQ. V lost 0 bases, J lost 1 base, and 7 bases lay in between. CDR3 residues: CASSLERSNYGYTF. CDR3 nucleotide sequence: TGCGCCAGCAGCTTGGAACGGAGTAACTATGGCTACACCTTC.

This chain uses TRBV10-3 with TRBJ2-7; 12 bases fit TRBD2. The junction had 8 bases not matched to a gene; V was cut back by 8 bases and J by 0 bases. The CDR3 contains 16 residues. Germline CDR1 is ENHRY and CDR2 is SYGVKD. CDR3 residues: CAIASSGRVSSYEQYF. Written as DNA, the CDR3 is TGTGCCATCGCGTCTAGCGGGAGGGTAAGCTCCTACGAGCAGTACTTC.

The rearrangement joins TRBV15 to TRBJ2-5, with TRBD2 identical over 14 bases. In germline, CDR1 is LNHNV, CDR2 YYDKDF (reference sequence). The CDR3 length is 16 residues. After removal of 1 base from V and 5 bases from J, the junction contained 3 bases not matched to a gene. The CDR3 reads CATSRAGLAGAETQYF. The CDR3 DNA is TGTGCCACCAGCAGAGCGGGACTAGCGGGAGCGGAGACCCAGTACTTC.

The chain employs TRBV7-3 and TRBJ1-1; TRBD1 matches at 9 bases. The J segment lost 4 bases and the V segment lost 6 bases, leaving 6 bases of the junction unmatched. Germline V gene lookup returns CDR1 SGHTA and CDR2 FQGTGA. This CDR3 comprises 14 residues. The CDR3: CASSLQGASTEAFF. CDR3 sequence (DNA): TGTGCCAGCAGTCTACAGGGGGCGAGCACTGAAGCTTTCTTT.

J is TRBJ2-2 and V is TRBV19; D is perhaps TRBD2 (5 bases). CDR3 length: 13 amino acids. Germline V gene lookup returns CDR1 LNHDA and CDR2 SQIVND (reference sequence). The ends were cut back, 2 bases at V and 6 bases at J, with 7 bases in the middle. The CDR3: CASSISGAGELFF. CDR3 DNA: TGTGCCAGTAGTATATCCGGGGCCGGGGAGCTGTTTTTT.

This rearrangement joins TRBV25-1 to TRBJ1-1; D perhaps matches TRBD1 (5 bases). Trimming took 6 bases from V and 1 from J, leaving 15 bases between them. Germline CDR1 and CDR2: MGHDK and SYGVNS. This CDR3 spans 15 amino acids. The CDR3 region has the DNA TGTGCCAGCAGGGCCACGGGGGGAGAGAACACTGAAGCTTTCTTT. Translation: CASRATGGENTEAFF. Full variable domain (outside the CDR3, taken from reference TRBV25-1 and TRBJ1-1): EADIYQTPRYLVIGTGKKITLECSQTMGHDKMYWYQQDPGMELHLIHYSYGVNSTEKGDLSSESTVSRIRTEHFPLTLESARPSHTSQYLCASRATGGENTEAFFGQGTRLTVV.

The rearrangement uses TRBV4-2 and TRBJ2-5; 9 nucleotides line up with TRBD2. There are 17 residues in the CDR3. Per the germline V gene, CDR1 is LGHNA and CDR2 is YNFKEQ. Trimming removed 0 bases from V and 2 bases from J; junction bases left unmatched: 7. The CDR3 bases are TGTGCCAGCAGCCAAGATGTTCTGCTAGCGGGACAAGAGACCCAGTACTTC. Its protein product is CASSQDVLLAGQETQYF.

The chain's CDR3 is CASSPAKSSYNSPLHF. DNA of the CDR3: TGTGCCAGCTCACCAGCGAAAAGCTCCTATAATTCACCCCTCCACTTT. V gene TRBV18 combines with J gene TRBJ1-6; D not certain. The V end was cut by 2 bases, the J end by 0 bases, with 8 bases between. This CDR3 comprises 16 residues. Germline CDR1 KGHSH, CDR2 LQKENI.

The table lists this clone with a count of one. The chain employs TRBV6-5 and TRBJ1-5; D is perhaps TRBD1 (5 bases). The V gene lost 4 bases and the J gene lost 8 bases, with 9 bases spanning the gap. This CDR3 is 12 amino acids long. Per the germline V gene, CDR1 is MNHEY and CDR2 is SVGAGI. The CDR3 bases are TGTGCCAGCAGTTCAGGGTCTGAGCCCCAGCATTTT. It translates to CASSSGSEPQHF.

V and J are TRBV10-2 and TRBJ2-5; 8 positions agree with TRBD2. Looked up from germline, CDR1 is WSHSY and CDR2 is SAAADI. This CDR3 has 15 amino acids. V was clipped by 3 bases and J by 4 bases; unmatched bases: 7. For the CDR3, the DNA is TGCGCCAGCAGTGACGCGGGAGGAATTGGAGAGACCCAGTACTTC. It translates to CASSDAGGIGETQYF.

The V gene is TRBV6-5, the J gene TRBJ2-5; the match to TRBD2 covers 10 bases. The CDR3 covers 16 residues. Per germline, CDR1 MNHEY and CDR2 SVGAGI. V dropped 4 bases and J dropped 2; count of bases not matched to a gene: 7. The CDR3 is CASSLIAGGLQETQYF. The CDR3 DNA reads TGTGCCAGCAGTTTAATAGCGGGGGGATTACAAGAGACCCAGTACTTC.

The V call is TRBV28, the J call TRBJ1-3; TRBD1 is a possible D gene (5 bases). CDR1 is MDHEN and CDR2 is SYDVKM in the germline V gene. The V and J ends lost 3 bases and 3 bases respectively, with 12 bases between them. The CDR3 covers 15 residues. Here the CDR3 DNA reads TGTGCCAGCAGTTTTAGCAGGGCCATTGGAAACACCATATATTTT. This encodes CASSFSRAIGNTIYF.

The chain recombines TRBV5-4 with TRBJ2-6, with 12 bases identical to TRBD2. The CDR3 is 18 amino acids. J gave up 3 bases and V 0 bases, and 4 bases lay outside the gene matches. Looked up from germline, CDR1 is SGHNT and CDR2 is YYREEE (reference sequence). The CDR3 DNA follows: TGTGCCAGCAGCTTGGGACTAGCGGGAGTTGGTGGGGCCAACGTCCTGACTTTC. Its protein product is CASSLGLAGVGGANVLTF.

The chain combines TRBV19 with TRBJ1-5; no clear D. Germline V gene sequence: CDR1 LNHDA, CDR2 SQIVND (reference sequence). The CDR3 is 14 residues long. Trimming stripped 5 bases from V and 6 bases from J, with 14 bases between. The CDR3 region has the DNA TGTGCCAGTAGTTCATCGAGGGCCAGTCAGCCCCAGCATTTT. Amino acid sequence: CASSSSRASQPQHF.

The chain employs TRBV6-5 and TRBJ1-2, with TRBD1 matching 8 bases. There are 14 residues in the CDR3. V trimming: 4 bases; J trimming: 5 bases; junction bases outside the gene matches: 6. Per the germline V gene, CDR1 is MNHEY and CDR2 is SVGAGI. CDR3 loop: CASSFRQGRYGYTF. The CDR3 nucleotides are TGTGCCAGCAGTTTCCGACAGGGGCGGTATGGCTACACCTTC.

This chain connects TRBV14 to TRBJ2-5; possibly TRBD1 for D (5 bases). Per germline, CDR1 SGHDN and CDR2 FVKESK. There are 15 residues in the CDR3. Trimming cost V 4 bases and J 2 bases, with 14 bases left between them. The CDR3 DNA reads as TGTGCCAGCAGCCCTCGACAGAGTACACAAGAGACCCAGTACTTC. This codes for CASSPRQSTQETQYF.

The chain links TRBV19 to TRBJ1-5; TRBD1 aligns across 7 bases. J lost 1 base, V lost 1 base, and 7 bases had no gene match. CDR1 LNHDA and CDR2 SQIVND come from the germline V gene (reference sequence). The CDR3 has 17 residues. The CDR3 region has the DNA TGTGCCAGTAGTATAGCCCCGACAGGGTGGAGCAATCAGCCCCAGCATTTT. It codes for CASSIAPTGWSNQPQHF.

V gene TRBV13 combines with J gene TRBJ2-1; 7 bases align to TRBD2. V trimming: 2 bases; J trimming: 0 bases; junction bases outside the gene matches: 4. CDR3 length: 16 amino acids. Germline V CDR1 and CDR2: PRHDT, FYEKMQ (reference sequence). Here the CDR3 reads CASSLRRGSSYNEQFF. CDR3 nucleotide sequence: TGTGCCAGCAGCTTACGGCGCGGGAGCTCCTACAATGAGCAGTTCTTC. The full variable domain, completed using reference TRBV13 and TRBJ2-1, is AAGVIQSPRHLIKEKRETATLKCYPIPRHDTVYWYQQGPGQDPQFLISFYEKMQSDKGSIPDRFSAQQFSDYHSELNMSSLELGDSALYFCASSLRRGSSYNEQFFGPGTRLTVL.

The rearrangement uses TRBV2 and TRBJ2-7, with TRBD2 as a possible D gene (7 bases). Between the trimmed V and J ends, which lost 9 bases and 3 bases, there was a span of 15 bases. This CDR3 has 13 residues. Germline loops: CDR1 SNHLY, CDR2 FYNNEI. The CDR3 here is CARGGTQNYEQYF. The CDR3 coding sequence is TGTGCCAGGGGGGGGACACAGAACTACGAGCAGTACTTC.